A selection of T cell receptor beta chains follows, all from one sample in a study of cytomegalovirus exposure and HLA in healthy donors. Profiling relied on immunoSEQ multiplex PCR, and the TCRdb table lists in-frame clones only, not all of them. Of about 140,000 clones in the sample, nearly 80% were seen once. Sequencing was carried out using PBMCs. The receptors were sampled from a male donor in good health and CMV-seronegative. CDR3s include the opening cysteine and the closing phenylalanine or tryptophan. The D gene is left open where the match is weak. Where a row states a size, it is once, few, many or the class of an expanded clone; other rows omit it.

NA	TRBV7-2	TRBJ1-5	NA	CASSSTLEGRPQHF	TGTGCCAGCAGCTCAACCCTGGAGGGTCGGCCCCAGCATTTT
TRBD2	TRBV27	TRBJ2-1	NA	CASSYFPGGDNEQFF	TGTGCCAGCAGCTACTTCCCCGGGGGGGACAATGAGCAGTTCTTC
NA	TRBV15	TRBJ2-1	NA	CATSREMAGATNEQFF	TGTGCCACCAGCAGAGAAATGGCGGGGGCCACCAATGAGCAGTTCTTC
NA	TRBV2	TRBJ1-5	NA	CASTELGHSVSNQPQHF	TGTGCCAGCACGGAGTTGGGACATTCTGTGAGCAATCAGCCCCAGCATTTT
TRBD2	TRBV6-6	TRBJ2-7	once	CASSYSLAGAYEQYF	TGTGCCAGCAGTTACTCACTAGCGGGGGCTTACGAGCAGTACTTC
NA	TRBV5-1	TRBJ2-1	NA	CASSWGGAAYNEQFF	TGCGCCAGCAGCTGGGGGGGGGCGGCGTACAATGAGCAGTTCTTC
NA	TRBV4-1	TRBJ2-1	NA	CASSPARGEQFF	TGCGCCAGCAGCCCAGCCCGGGGTGAGCAGTTCTTC
NA	TRBV5-1	TRBJ2-7	NA	CASSPAGPYEQYF	TGCGCCAGCAGCCCCGCAGGGCCCTACGAGCAGTACTTC
TRBD2	TRBV5-1	TRBJ2-1	once	CASSLAGLADYNEQFF	TGCGCCAGCAGCTTGGCCGGACTAGCGGACTACAATGAGCAGTTCTTC
NA	TRBV7-7	TRBJ2-1	NA	CASSKDLGGGQYNEQFF	TGTGCTAGCAGCAAAGATCTAGGCGGGGGCCAATACAATGAGCAGTTCTTC
NA	TRBV5-6	TRBJ1-1	NA	CASSLVPGVNTEAFF	TGTGCCAGCAGCTTGGTCCCGGGGGTGAACACTGAAGCTTTCTTT
NA	TRBV7-9	TRBJ2-3	NA	CASSSRRGLTDTQYF	TGTGCCAGCAGCTCACGCCGCGGGCTAACAGATACGCAGTATTTT
NA	TRBV6-5	TRBJ2-1	few	CASRPDMRLGEQFF	TGTGCCAGCAGACCGGACATGAGGCTCGGTGAGCAGTTCTTC
TRBD1	TRBV19	TRBJ1-6	NA	CASSGGQGANQYSPLHF	TGTGCCAGTAGTGGAGGACAGGGGGCAAACCAATATTCACCCCTCCACTTT
NA	TRBV7-2	TRBJ1-3	NA	CASSATGGSGNTIYF	TGTGCCAGCAGCGCGACCGGGGGCTCTGGAAACACCATATATTTT
NA	TRBV6-6	TRBJ2-2	NA	CASTVGGNTGELFF	TGTGCCAGCACCGTCGGGGGGAACACCGGGGAGCTGTTTTTT
NA	TRBV10-3	TRBJ2-3	NA	CAISQGFRTDTQYF	TGTGCCATCAGCCAGGGGTTTCGGACAGATACGCAGTATTTT
TRBD1	TRBV7-9	TRBJ1-1	NA	CASSLMGQGASEAFF	TGTGCCAGCAGCTTAATGGGGCAGGGGGCGAGTGAAGCTTTCTTT
TRBD1	TRBV6-1	TRBJ2-4	NA	CASSAGQDLAKNIQYF	TGTGCCAGCAGTGCGGGACAGGACCTAGCCAAAAACATTCAGTACTTC
NA	TRBV5-1	TRBJ1-1	NA	CASTPISGGNTEAFF	TGCGCCAGCACTCCTATCTCCGGGGGGAACACTGAGGCTTTCTTT
TRBD2	TRBV15	TRBJ2-1	NA	CATSSPSLAGGSGEQFF	TGTGCCACCAGCAGTCCATCACTAGCGGGGGGCAGTGGTGAGCAGTTCTTC
NA	TRBV11-3	TRBJ1-6	NA	CASSPREDSPLHF	TGTGCCAGCAGCCCGAGAGAGGATTCACCCCTCCACTTT
NA	TRBV2	TRBJ2-1	NA	CASRGTGPLRYNEQFF	TGTGCCAGCAGGGGGACTGGACCCCTCAGGTACAATGAGCAGTTCTTC
NA	TRBV6-5	TRBJ1-5	NA	CASSSGGSSNQPQHF	TGTGCCAGCAGTTCCGGGGGGAGCAGCAATCAGCCCCAGCATTTT
TRBD1	TRBV27	TRBJ2-1	NA	CAVNRDSAYNEQFF	TGTGCCGTAAACCGGGACAGCGCCTACAATGAGCAGTTCTTC
NA	TRBV6-8	TRBJ2-1	NA	CARADPRSYNEQFF	TGTGCCAGAGCGGACCCCCGCTCCTACAATGAGCAGTTCTTC
TRBD1	TRBV5-6	TRBJ2-2	NA	CASSPPDRSPRGELFF	TGTGCCAGCAGCCCGCCGGACAGGTCTCCTAGGGGGGAGCTGTTTTTT
TRBD1	TRBV6-5	TRBJ2-7	NA	CASSSYPGQGYEQYF	TGTGCCAGCAGCTCTTACCCGGGACAGGGATACGAGCAGTACTTC
NA	TRBV18	TRBJ2-2	NA	CASSPRAASAGELFF	TGTGCCAGCTCACCACGAGCAGCCAGCGCCGGGGAGCTGTTTTTT
NA	TRBV6-6	TRBJ2-7	NA	CASTMDSYEQYF	TGTGCCAGCACGATGGACAGCTACGAGCAGTACTTC
TRBD2	TRBV6-1	TRBJ2-7	NA	CASSVHGGGEQYF	TGTGCCAGCAGTGTCCACGGCGGGGGCGAGCAGTACTTC
NA	TRBV30	TRBJ1-3	NA	CAYTPGTGNTIYF	TGTGCCTATACCCCCGGGACAGGAAACACCATATATTTT
TRBD1	TRBV27	TRBJ1-2	NA	CAPVEARTGANYGYTF	TGTGCCCCAGTTGAGGCGCGGACAGGGGCCAACTATGGCTACACCTTC
NA	TRBV27	TRBJ2-5	NA	CASSSLGATQETQYF	TGTGCCAGCAGTTCCCTAGGGGCGACCCAAGAGACCCAGTACTTC
NA	TRBV7-2	TRBJ1-1	few	CASSLRGGENTEAFF	TGTGCCAGCAGCTTGAGAGGAGGGGAGAACACTGAAGCTTTCTTT
TRBD2	TRBV11-2	TRBJ2-1	NA	CASSPRLAGINNEQFF	TGTGCCAGCAGCCCCCGACTAGCGGGGATAAACAATGAGCAGTTCTTC
NA	TRBV11-2	TRBJ1-1	NA	CASSLFQAEAFF	TGTGCCAGCAGCTTGTTCCAGGCTGAAGCTTTCTTT
TRBD1	TRBV18	TRBJ2-5	NA	CASSPGQGRETQYF	TGTGCCAGCTCACCGGGACAGGGGAGAGAGACCCAGTACTTC
NA	TRBV6-5	TRBJ1-2	NA	CASSNSLGGVNGYTF	TGTGCCAGCAGTAACTCGCTAGGGGGGGTAAACGGCTACACCTTC
TRBD1	TRBV6-1	TRBJ1-1	NA	CASTLDRGNTEAFF	TGTGCCAGCACATTGGACAGGGGGAACACTGAAGCTTTCTTT
NA	TRBV4-3	TRBJ1-4	once	CASSQDPGRLEKLFF	TGCGCCAGCAGCCAAGACCCGGGTAGATTGGAAAAACTGTTTTTT
TRBD1	TRBV6-6	TRBJ2-1	once	CASTRTGVDNEQFF	TGTGCCAGCACCCGGACAGGGGTGGACAATGAGCAGTTCTTC
NA	TRBV10-3	TRBJ1-1	few	CAISESYRNTEAFF	TGTGCCATCAGTGAGTCGTACAGAAACACTGAAGCTTTCTTT
TRBD1	TRBV4-3	TRBJ2-2	NA	CASSYGTGENTGELFF	TGCGCCAGCAGTTATGGGACAGGAGAGAACACCGGGGAGCTGTTTTTT
NA	TRBV7-9	TRBJ1-2	NA	CASSFPRAVGSGYTF	TGTGCCAGCAGCTTCCCGAGGGCTGTCGGCTCTGGCTACACCTTC
NA	TRBV5-8	TRBJ1-1	NA	CASSHRAGGNTEAFF	TGTGCCAGCAGCCACCGGGCAGGAGGGAACACTGAAGCTTTCTTT
TRBD1	TRBV19	TRBJ1-2	NA	CASTDRVYGYTF	TGTGCCAGTACCGACAGGGTCTATGGCTACACCTTC
NA	TRBV4-3	TRBJ1-6	few	CASSQWGSNSPLHF	TGCGCCAGCAGCCAATGGGGCAGCAATTCACCCCTCCACTTT
NA	TRBV4-3	TRBJ2-3	NA	CASSQETPGLYTDTQYF	TGCGCCAGCAGCCAAGAAACACCGGGACTTTACACAGATACGCAGTATTTT
TRBD1	TRBV5-6	TRBJ2-7	few	CASSAGTGKNEQYF	TGTGCCAGCAGCGCCGGGACAGGGAAAAACGAGCAGTACTTC